A selection of T cell receptor beta chains follows, all from one sample in a study of siplizumab effects on memory and regulatory T cells. These receptors have no known antigen. The table came from immunoSEQ multiplex PCR; TCRdb's copy has only in-frame clones and leaves some out. Of 15,000 to 20,000 clones in the sample, roughly two fifths were seen once. Input material: CFSE-low (dividing) CD4+ T cells sorted from an allogeneic mixed lymphocyte reaction. The receptors come from a human donor in good health; the cells came from an allogeneic mixed lymphocyte reaction. Some clones in this sample may be carry-over from other donors' samples. Both conserved end residues are part of each CDR3. The D gene is left open where the match is weak. A clone size is listed for some rows: how often the clone was seen (once, few, many), or a class if it is expanded.

V gene	J gene	clone size	D gene	CDR3 protein	CDR3 DNA
TRBV9	TRBJ2-3	few	-	CASSVVAGALWVTDTQYF	TGTGCCAGCAGCGTAGTGGCAGGAGCCCTCTGGGTCACAGATACGCAGTATTTT
TRBV7-2	TRBJ2-1	-	-	CASSLSVISEQFF	TGTGCCAGCAGCTTATCAGTAATCAGCGAGCAGTTCTTC
TRBV6-6	TRBJ2-3	-	-	CASSYTPDTQYF	TGTGCCAGCAGTTACACACCTGATACGCAGTATTTT
TRBV6-5	TRBJ2-7	-	-	CASSTPTRQPYEQYF	TGTGCCAGCAGTACCCCGACGCGGCAGCCCTACGAGCAGTACTTC
TRBV6-6	TRBJ1-6	-	-	CASSLPPLPGNSPLHF	TGTGCCAGCAGTCTTCCCCCTTTGCCCGGGAATTCACCCCTCCACTTT
TRBV7-8	TRBJ1-1	-	-	CASSLDVNTEAFF	TGTGCCAGCAGCTTAGATGTGAACACTGAAGCTTTCTTT
TRBV6-5	TRBJ2-6	-	-	CASSYSLGAGANVLTF	TGTGCCAGCAGTTACTCGTTGGGGGCCGGGGCCAACGTCCTGACTTTC
TRBV11-2	TRBJ1-2	few	-	CASSFGPVGGGYTF	TGTGCCAGCAGCTTCGGGCCGGTGGGTGGAGGCTACACCTTC
TRBV6-5	TRBJ1-1	-	-	CASSYTVGTSEAFF	TGTGCCAGCAGTTACACCGTGGGGACCTCCGAAGCTTTCTTT
TRBV6-6	TRBJ2-1	-	-	CASTRDNEQFF	TGTGCCAGCACGAGGGACAATGAGCAGTTCTTC
TRBV5-1	TRBJ2-5	-	-	CASSLEARLRGQETQYF	TGCGCCAGCAGCTTGGAGGCCAGGTTAAGGGGCCAAGAGACCCAGTACTTC
TRBV29-1	TRBJ1-1	-	-	CSVEVRGRYTEAFF	TGCAGCGTTGAAGTCAGGGGAAGGTACACTGAAGCTTTCTTT
TRBV19	TRBJ2-5	-	-	CASSIDRETQYF	TGTGCCAGTAGTATAGATAGGGAGACCCAGTACTTC
TRBV7-2	TRBJ1-2	medium-sized	-	CASSFTPGDYGYTF	TGTGCCAGCAGCTTTACCCCAGGGGACTATGGCTACACCTTC
TRBV29-1	TRBJ1-2	-	-	CSVYGGREANYGYTF	TGCAGCGTATATGGTGGCAGGGAAGCTAACTATGGCTACACCTTC
TRBV6-5	TRBJ1-6	-	-	CASSRPRSYNSPLHF	TGTGCCAGCAGTAGACCGAGGAGTTATAATTCACCCCTCCACTTT
TRBV25-1	TRBJ1-2	-	TRBD1	CASSAPGTVSGYTF	TGTGCCAGCAGTGCCCCCGGGACAGTCTCTGGCTACACCTTC
TRBV2	TRBJ1-2	-	-	CASSVLQTFTMEGYTF	TGTGCCAGCAGTGTGCTCCAAACTTTTACAATGGAGGGCTACACCTTC
TRBV19	TRBJ2-1	medium-sized	-	CASSIAGVGGPTSYNEQFF	TGTGCCAGTAGTATAGCGGGGGTGGGAGGACCGACCTCCTACAATGAGCAGTTCTTC
TRBV6-5	TRBJ2-7	-	TRBD2	CAISRRLAGYEQYF	TGTGCCATCAGTCGCCGACTAGCGGGGTACGAGCAGTACTTC
TRBV6-5	TRBJ1-3	medium-sized	-	CASSYTSGNTIYF	TGTGCCAGCAGTTACACCTCTGGAAACACCATATATTTT
TRBV5-1	TRBJ1-2	few	TRBD1	CASSMTGDSPGYTF	TGCGCCAGCAGCATGACAGGGGACTCTCCTGGCTACACCTTC
TRBV5-1	TRBJ2-3	few	TRBD1	CASSEQGASDTQYF	TGCGCCAGCAGCGAACAGGGGGCGTCCGATACGCAGTATTTT
TRBV2	TRBJ2-3	-	TRBD2	CASKVAGSTDTQYF	TGTGCCAGCAAGGTAGCGGGGTCCACAGATACGCAGTATTTT
TRBV7-3	TRBJ2-2	-	TRBD2	CASSLMAGGAGELFF	TGTGCCAGCAGCTTAATGGCGGGAGGAGCCGGGGAGCTGTTTTTT
TRBV5-1	TRBJ2-1	once	TRBD2	CASSLMASGGIYNEQFF	TGCGCCAGCAGCTTGATGGCTAGCGGGGGGATTTACAATGAGCAGTTCTTC
TRBV5-1	TRBJ1-2	-	-	CASSLYGGANYGYTF	TGCGCCAGCAGCTTGTATGGGGGGGCCAACTATGGCTACACCTTC
TRBV19	TRBJ1-2	-	-	CASTAQDRRLGYTF	TGTGCCAGTACCGCACAGGACCGTAGACTCGGCTACACCTTC
TRBV25-1	TRBJ1-6	large	-	CASSEGLAPLHF	TGTGCCAGCAGTGAGGGACTAGCACCCCTCCACTTT
TRBV2	TRBJ2-2	medium-sized	TRBD1	CASRGQVGNTGELFF	TGTGCCAGCAGGGGACAGGTTGGAAACACCGGGGAGCTGTTTTTT
TRBV7-2	TRBJ1-3	few	-	CASSLGYSGNTIYF	TGTGCCAGCAGCTTAGGGTACTCTGGAAACACCATATATTTT